The present T cell receptor (beta chain) was sequenced within a study of T-cell reconstitution after alpha-beta-depleted transplantation in children. CDR1 is SGDLS and CDR2 is YYNGEE in the germline V gene. The CDR3 length is 15 residues. Using unique molecular identifiers, the investigators prepared the TCRbeta library. TCRdb fed the PCR reads into MiXCR, producing one record per CDR3 protein. The repertoire holds around 240,000 distinct CDR3 sequences, with around 7.5% as singletons. This clonotype was recorded many times. One end of the junction does not line up with germline, which may come from a read error.

The J gene is TRBJ1-6, the V gene TRBV9, with unresolved D. The source of this sequence is a male patient between 10 and 17 years old who had a stem cell transplant for acute lymphoblastic leukemia, so the T cells may come from the graft donor. Specimen: PBMCs, mostly from graft donor cells, collected 180 days after TCRalphabeta/CD19-depleted stem cell transplant. CDR3 DNA: TGTGCCATCAGCGTGGGCAGAGATCTATATTCACCCCTCCACTTT. Translating gives CAISVGRDLYSPLHF.